Following are 20 T cell receptor beta chains from one sample sequenced in a study of T cell responses to AZD1222 COVID-19 vaccine. The method was immunoSEQ multiplex PCR; TCRdb's version includes in-frame clones alone and lacks a portion of them. The table has around 110,000 clones, about 92% seen once. Sequencing used peripheral blood, obtained on day 0 of AZD1222 vaccination. Receptor source: an adult in good health.

This clone showed up just a few times. This sample includes further DNA sequences coding for the same CDR3. The rearrangement uses TRBV27 and TRBJ1-1; D gene uncertain. The V and J ends lost 3 bases and 1 base respectively, with 6 bases between them. The CDR3 sequence is 13 residues long. Germline values: CDR1 MNHEY, CDR2 SMNVEV (reference sequence). This chain's CDR3 is CASSLTPNTEAFF. The CDR3 region has the DNA TGTGCCAGCAGTTTGACCCCGAACACTGAAGCTTTCTTT.

This clone was seen only once. V gene TRBV3-1 (or the pseudogene TRBV3-2) combines with J gene TRBJ2-2; no reliable D call. CDR3 size: 17 residues. Trimming took 4 bases from V and 2 from J, leaving 17 bases between them. The germline CDR1 and CDR2 sequences are LGHDT and YNNKEL (reference sequence). The CDR3 DNA follows: TGTGCCAGCAGCCCCACTGAGTCAAGGAAAAACACCGGGGAGCTGTTTTTT. This sequence encodes CASSPTESRKNTGELFF.

This clone has just one count. CDR3 bases: TGTGCCAGCAGCTTGCGGACAGGGGAAGAGACCCAGTACTTC. Its protein is CASSLRTGEETQYF. This chain uses TRBV5-4 with TRBJ2-5, with 9 bases aligning to TRBD1. The CDR3 totals 14 residues. CDR1 is SGHNT, CDR2 YYREEE, per germline (reference sequence). V dropped 1 base and J dropped 3; count of bases not matched to a gene: 1.

V is TRBV28 and J is TRBJ2-4, with TRBD1 as a possible D gene (7 bases). Trimming left V 5 bases short and J 7 bases short, with 24 bases between. This CDR3 is 17 amino acids long. Germline V gene lookup returns CDR1 MDHEN and CDR2 SYDVKM. The CDR3 reads CASSQARQGGIANIQYF. Here the CDR3 DNA reads TGTGCCAGCAGTCAAGCCCGACAGGGAGGAATTGCGAACATTCAGTACTTC.

The rearrangement links TRBV13 to TRBJ2-2; 10 bases are a match to TRBD2. This CDR3 region has 16 residues. V lost 5 bases and J lost 6; bases outside the gene matches: 9. Germline CDR1 and CDR2: PRHDT and FYEKMQ (reference sequence). The CDR3 DNA reads TGTGCCAGCAGCCCCCGGCTAGCGGGAGTCCCCGGGGAGCTGTTTTTT. Its translation is CASSPRLAGVPGELFF.

The genes are TRBV2 and TRBJ1-5; TRBD1 is a possible D gene (6 bases). The CDR3 is made up of 14 amino acids. Trimming pared 5 bases from V and 7 bases from J, leaving 15 bases between. Germline V CDR1 and CDR2: SNHLY, FYNNEI. The CDR3 DNA sequence: TGTGCCAGCAGTCCACAGGGAGGACGGCAGCCCCAGCATTTT. The encoded protein is CASSPQGGRQPQHF.

The chain's CDR3 is CSVGRFATGCQPQHF. CDR3 DNA sequence: TGCAGCGTTGGAAGATTTGCGACAGGCTGTCAGCCCCAGCATTTT. The J gene is TRBJ1-5, the V gene TRBV29-1; tentative D call: TRBD1 (6 bases). The CDR3 contains 15 residues. V lost 4 bases and J 6 bases, leaving 19 bases between the germline ends. The germline gives CDR1 SQVTM, CDR2 ANQGSEA.

Here the CDR3 reads CASSRLKHTEAFF. In nucleotides, the CDR3 is TGTGCCAGCAGCAGGTTGAAACACACTGAAGCTTTCTTT. The chain recombines TRBV21-1 with TRBJ1-1. TRBV21-1 is a known pseudogene. The CDR3 is 13 amino acids.

The chain joins TRBV2 to TRBJ2-1; the match to TRBD2 covers 9 bases. V lost 2 bases and J lost 8; bases outside the gene matches: 7. The CDR3 runs 15 residues. Per germline, CDR1 SNHLY and CDR2 FYNNEI. The CDR3 region is CASSEYSGSFDEQFF. In nucleotides, the CDR3 is TGTGCCAGCAGTGAATATAGCGGGAGTTTCGATGAGCAGTTCTTC. Variable domain in full (rest from reference TRBV2 and TRBJ2-1): EPEVTQTPSHQVTQMGQEVILRCVPISNHLYFYWYRQILGQKVEFLVSFYNNEISEKSEIFDDQFSVERPDGSNFTLKIRSTKLEDSAMYFCASSEYSGSFDEQFFGPGTRLTVL.

CDR3 DNA: TGTGCCAGCAGTCTCCGGGACAGGGAATACGAGCAGTACTTC. Protein product: CASSLRDREYEQYF. The gene calls are TRBV28 and TRBJ2-7; 9 bases line up with TRBD1. Germline V gives CDR1 MDHEN, CDR2 SYDVKM. The CDR3 runs 14 residues. V was clipped by 5 bases and J by 4 bases; unmatched bases: 6.

This clone was detected only a few times. This chain connects TRBV27 to TRBJ2-1, with D perhaps matching TRBD2 (5 bases). From germline, CDR1 is MNHEY and CDR2 SMNVEV (reference sequence). V gave up 3 bases and J gave up 4 bases, with 16 bases separating them. The CDR3 contains 16 residues. This CDR3 reads CASSLTIVALYNEQFF. The CDR3, as DNA: TGTGCCAGCAGTTTGACGATAGTAGCGCTTTACAATGAGCAGTTCTTC.

This clone was found a few times. V usage is TRBV5-6 and J usage is TRBJ1-4; 8 positions match TRBD1. The V and J ends lost 6 bases and 5 bases, in that order; junction bases with no gene match: 12. The CDR3 has 16 amino acids. Germline V gene lookup returns CDR1 SGHDT and CDR2 YYEEEE. The CDR3 DNA follows: TGTGCCAGCACCCAGTCCGGACAGGGATGGAATGAAAAACTGTTTTTT. Translating gives CASTQSGQGWNEKLFF. The full variable domain, rest sourced from reference TRBV5-6 and TRBJ1-4, is DAGVTQSPTHLIKTRGQQVTLRCSPKSGHDTVSWYQQALGQGPQFIFQYYEEEERQRGNFPDRFSGHQFPNYSSELNVNALLLGDSALYLCASTQSGQGWNEKLFFGSGTQLSVL.

This chain joins TRBV28 and TRBJ1-5; unclear D gene. This CDR3 spans 16 amino acids. Germline CDR1 MDHEN, CDR2 SYDVKM. V shed 6 bases and J shed 4 bases, with 19 bases lying between them. This chain's CDR3 is CASRILRASRNQPQHF. CDR3 nucleotides: TGTGCCAGCAGAATCCTACGGGCCAGTCGGAATCAGCCCCAGCATTTT.

This chain links TRBV19 with TRBJ2-7; unclear D gene. Germline CDR1 and CDR2: LNHDA and SQIVND (reference sequence). The CDR3 runs 13 residues. V was shortened by 3 bases and J by 2 bases, with 8 bases between the two germline ends. The CDR3 loop is CASSIKETYEQYF. The DNA of the CDR3 is TGTGCCAGTAGTATTAAGGAAACCTACGAGCAGTACTTC. Supplemented by reference TRBV19 and TRBJ2-7, the full variable domain reads DGGITQSPKYLFRKEGQNVTLSCEQNLNHDAMYWYRQDPGQGLRLIYYSQIVNDFQKGDIAEGYSVSREKKESFPLTVTSAQKNPTAFYLCASSIKETYEQYFGPGTRLTVT.

The V and J genes are TRBV19 and TRBJ2-7, with 7 positions matching TRBD2. Germline V CDR1 and CDR2: LNHDA, SQIVND (reference sequence). This CDR3 region has 16 residues. V shed 3 bases, J shed 0 bases, and the junction held 8 bases outside the gene matches. The chain's CDR3 is CASSITAGGGSYEQYF. The CDR3 nucleotides read TGTGCCAGTAGTATCACCGCTGGGGGGGGCTCCTACGAGCAGTACTTC.

This clone has a single count. The chain joins TRBV29-1 to TRBJ1-5, with D possibly being TRBD1 (6 bases). The CDR3 covers 13 residues. The V and J ends lost 1 base and 6 bases respectively, with 10 bases between them. The germline CDR1 and CDR2 sequences are SQVTM and ANQGSEA. The CDR3 protein is CSVEGGRGQPQHF. As DNA, the CDR3 is TGCAGCGTTGAAGGGGGGCGCGGTCAGCCCCAGCATTTT.

This sequence joins TRBV15 and TRBJ2-7; 9 nucleotides align to TRBD1. From germline, CDR1 is LNHNV and CDR2 YYDKDF (reference sequence). The length of the CDR3 is 16 residues. V was clipped by 0 bases and J by 5 bases; unmatched bases: 8. CDR3 sequence: CATSRDRMDRGDEQYF. The CDR3 DNA sequence: TGTGCCACCAGCAGAGATCGAATGGACAGGGGTGACGAGCAGTACTTC.

This sequence joins TRBV5-1 and TRBJ2-7, with D perhaps TRBD1 or TRBD2 (5 bases each). Trimming stripped 4 bases from V and 6 bases from J, with 14 bases between. CDR3 size: 13 residues. Per germline, CDR1 SGHRS and CDR2 YFSETQ. CDR3 residues: CASSGDGLGEQYF. In DNA form, the CDR3 reads TGCGCCAGCAGCGGGGACGGTCTCGGCGAGCAGTACTTC.

The V call is TRBV6-4, the J call TRBJ2-4, with 8 nucleotides matching TRBD1. The V gene end was trimmed by 3 bases and the J gene end by 7 bases; junction bases not matched to a gene: 2. The germline gives CDR1 MRHNA, CDR2 SNTAGT. CDR3 length equals 13 residues. The DNA of the CDR3 is TGTGCCAGCAGTGAGCACAGGGGGAACATTCAGTACTTC. This encodes CASSEHRGNIQYF.

The chain joins TRBV19 to TRBJ2-2; a possible D gene is TRBD2 (6 bases). The CDR3 runs to 15 residues. Trimming took off 1 base at V and 7 bases at J, with 13 bases between the two ends. CDR1 is LNHDA, CDR2 SQIVND, per germline (reference sequence). The CDR3 sequence: CASSIGGLANGELFF. The DNA of the CDR3 is TGTGCCAGTAGTATAGGCGGGCTAGCGAACGGGGAGCTGTTTTTT.